These 23 T cell receptor beta chains were all obtained from the same sample, sequenced in a study of cytomegalovirus exposure and HLA in healthy donors. Sequencing used immunoSEQ multiplex PCR; TCRdb keeps in-frame clones, though not all of them. Counted here are about 170,000 clones, about nine tenths occurring once; the ten biggest clones make up 4.5% to 7%. Material: PBMCs. These receptor sequences come from a woman in her 30s in good health and CMV-seronegative.

This chain uses TRBV21-1 with TRBJ2-7; TRBD2 is the table's D call, not checked against the DNA. TRBV21-1 counts as a pseudogene. This CDR3 region has 18 residues. CDR3 in DNA: TGTGCCAGCAGCAAAGGGGGGACTAGCGGGGTTTACTCCTACGAGCAGTACTTC. Translation: CASSKGGTSGVYSYEQYF.

The genes are TRBV7-3 and TRBJ1-2; 8 bases are a match to TRBD1. The CDR3 is 14 residues long. The germline gives CDR1 SGHTA, CDR2 FQGTGA. J was trimmed by 8 bases and V by 2 bases; bases with no gene match: 7. The CDR3 nucleotides read TGTGCCAGCAGCTTAGGACCCAGGGGGCACGGCTACACCTTC. Its translation: CASSLGPRGHGYTF.

The V and J genes are TRBV7-8 and TRBJ1-2, with 9 positions matching TRBD1. CDR3 size: 15 residues. Looked up from germline, CDR1 is SGHVS and CDR2 is FQNEAQ. The V and J ends lost 3 bases and 4 bases, in that order; junction bases with no gene match: 6. CDR3 sequence (DNA): TGTGCCAGCAGCTTGGACAGGGGTGGGGCCTATGGCTACACCTTC. Its translation: CASSLDRGGAYGYTF.

The chain employs TRBV5-1 and TRBJ2-3; D is unclear. Germline V lookup: CDR1 SGHRS, CDR2 YFSETQ. CDR3 length: 14 amino acids. The germline V and J ends were trimmed by 6 bases and 2 bases, with 13 bases remaining between them. The CDR3 protein is CASTVGRNTDTQYF. DNA for the CDR3: TGCGCCAGCACAGTCGGCAGAAACACAGATACGCAGTATTTT.

The CDR3 spells CATRTGADTEAFF. The CDR3 nucleotides are TGTGCTACCAGAACAGGGGCGGACACTGAAGCTTTCTTT. The rearrangement joins TRBV12-5 to TRBJ1-1; TRBD1 matches 7 bases. V shed 10 bases and J 3 bases; nucleotides not matched to a gene: 8. The CDR3 sequence is 13 residues long. Germline CDR1 reads LGHNT; CDR2 reads FRNRAP.

This sequence joins TRBV27 and TRBJ2-3; TRBD2 aligns across 8 bases. CDR1 and CDR2 (germline): MNHEY, SMNVEV (reference sequence). This CDR3 is built from 16 residues. V trimming: 3 bases; J trimming: 0 bases; junction bases outside the gene matches: 5. DNA for the CDR3: TGTGCCAGCAGTTTTAGCGGGACAACTAGCACAGATACGCAGTATTTT. Protein product: CASSFSGTTSTDTQYF.

The chain joins TRBV6-5 to TRBJ2-7; TRBD1 aligns across 9 bases. The J segment lost 1 base and the V segment lost 4 bases, leaving 5 bases of the junction unmatched. This CDR3 has 15 amino acids. The germline V gene encodes CDR1 MNHEY and CDR2 SVGAGI. CDR3: CASSSVTGGSYEQYF. Here the CDR3 DNA reads TGTGCCAGCAGTTCCGTGACAGGGGGGTCCTACGAGCAGTACTTC.

This chain connects TRBV2 to TRBJ2-7; D possibly corresponds to TRBD1 (6 bases). This CDR3 is built from 14 residues. Germline-derived CDR1 and CDR2 are SNHLY and FYNNEI. V was cut by 2 bases and J by 7 bases, with 15 bases left in between. This CDR3 reads CASSEYYRAGEQYF. CDR3 coding DNA: TGTGCCAGCAGTGAATACTACAGGGCCGGAGAGCAGTACTTC. Complete variable domain (other parts from reference TRBV2 and TRBJ2-7): EPEVTQTPSHQVTQMGQEVILRCVPISNHLYFYWYRQILGQKVEFLVSFYNNEISEKSEIFDDQFSVERPDGSNFTLKIRSTKLEDSAMYFCASSEYYRAGEQYFGPGTRLTVT.

This clone showed up just a few times. The chain couples TRBV7-2 to TRBJ2-7; tentatively, D is TRBD1 or TRBD2 (5 bases each). The V end was cut by 5 bases, the J end by 2 bases, with 19 bases between. The CDR3 spans 16 residues. Germline values: CDR1 SGHTA, CDR2 FQGNSA. CDR3 in amino acids: CASSPAPAWGTYEQYF. The CDR3 bases are TGTGCCAGCAGCCCCGCTCCGGCGTGGGGGACCTACGAGCAGTACTTC.

This clone has only one observation. J is TRBJ1-3 and V is TRBV27; 10 bases line up with TRBD1. The germline V gene encodes CDR1 MNHEY and CDR2 SMNVEV (reference sequence). Losses at the gene ends were 5 bases for V and 2 bases for J; bases not matched to a gene: 6. This CDR3 has 16 residues. The DNA of the CDR3 is TGTGCCAGCAGTCAAATGACAGGGGGCGCTGGAAACACCATATATTTT. Amino acids: CASSQMTGGAGNTIYF.

CDR3 in DNA: TGTGCCAGTAGTATGTACCCTCAAGAGACCCAGTACTTC. It encodes CASSMYPQETQYF. V is TRBV19 and J is TRBJ2-5; D gene ambiguous. V was clipped by 3 bases and J by 2 bases, with 7 bases between them. The CDR3 runs to 13 residues. Germline V gives CDR1 LNHDA, CDR2 SQIVND (reference sequence).

The rearrangement links TRBV12-5 to TRBJ1-1; D might be TRBD1 (6 bases). The V gene lost 7 bases and the J gene lost 0 bases, with 12 bases spanning the gap. Looked up from germline, CDR1 is LGHNT and CDR2 is FRNRAP. The CDR3 sequence is 14 residues long. CDR3 bases: TGTGCTAGTGCCTTGGGACAAGTGAACACTGAAGCTTTCTTT. Translating it yields CASALGQVNTEAFF.

The chain couples TRBV10-3 to TRBJ2-1, with D uncertain. Germline values: CDR1 ENHRY, CDR2 SYGVKD. The CDR3 consists of 12 residues. Trimming shortened V by 6 bases and J by 2 bases, and 5 bases separated the two germline ends. The CDR3 region is CAISAAYNEQFF. The DNA for the CDR3 is TGTGCCATCAGCGCTGCCTACAATGAGCAGTTCTTC.

This chain links TRBV2 with TRBJ2-7; tentative D call: TRBD2 (5 bases). This CDR3 comprises 11 residues. Germline V gene sequence: CDR1 SNHLY, CDR2 FYNNEI. Trimming removed 11 bases at V and 5 bases at J, with 13 bases between. The CDR3 sequence: CAAIMTNEQYF. In nucleotides, the CDR3 is TGTGCCGCCATCATGACTAACGAGCAGTACTTC.

The V and J genes are TRBV4-3 and TRBJ2-7, with D tentatively TRBD1 (6 bases). Germline V lookup: CDR1 LGHNA, CDR2 YSLEER. Between the trimmed V and J ends, which lost 0 bases and 2 bases, there was a span of 11 bases. The CDR3 is 15 amino acids. The CDR3 DNA reads TGCGCCAGCAGCCAAGACAGGGGTCCCACCTACGAGCAGTACTTC. Its protein is CASSQDRGPTYEQYF.

The rearrangement joins TRBV4-2 to TRBJ1-4; D ambiguous. CDR1 LGHNA and CDR2 YNFKEQ come from the germline V gene. Deletions cut 7 bases from V and 8 bases from J, with 20 bases between. The CDR3 totals 15 residues. CDR3 DNA: TGTGCCAGCACTAACTCGGCGCTCGAAGAGGAAAAACTGTTTTTT. Translated: CASTNSALEEEKLFF.

The V call is TRBV2, the J call TRBJ1-2; 10 bases fit TRBD1. This CDR3 is built from 15 residues. Germline V lookup: CDR1 SNHLY, CDR2 FYNNEI. V shed 3 bases, J shed 8 bases, and the junction held 9 bases outside the gene matches. The DNA of the CDR3 is TGTGCCAGCAGTGAGGTGGACAGGGGGATGGGGGGCTACACCTTC. Its translation: CASSEVDRGMGGYTF.

The V call is TRBV5-1, the J call TRBJ1-5; D might be TRBD1 (5 bases). This CDR3 spans 15 amino acids. V was clipped by 0 bases and J by 5 bases, with 12 bases between them. The germline CDR1 and CDR2 sequences are SGHRS and YFSETQ. The CDR3 region is CASSLGLGVDQPQHF. CDR3 DNA sequence: TGCGCCAGCAGCTTGGGGTTAGGGGTAGATCAGCCCCAGCATTTT.

This chain links TRBV25-1 with TRBJ2-7, with D perhaps given as TRBD1 or TRBD2 (5 bases each). The CDR3 sequence is 14 residues long. Per germline, CDR1 MGHDK and CDR2 SYGVNS. V lost 4 bases to trimming and J lost 3 bases, with 13 bases between them. The CDR3 sequence: CASSARGRNYEQYF. CDR3 coding DNA: TGTGCCAGCAGTGCGAGGGGACGGAACTACGAGCAGTACTTC.

Points on this clone: A much larger clone differs from this one at a single base, so this may be a read error. Other DNA sequences in this specimen translate into the identical CDR3. The chain is built from TRBV5-5 and TRBJ1-2, with D possibly matching TRBD1 (5 bases). Looked up from germline, CDR1 is SGHKS and CDR2 is YYEKEE (reference sequence). Trimming took off 0 bases at V and 2 bases at J, with 5 bases between the two ends. This CDR3 contains 13 residues. CDR3 residues: CASSLGQNYGYTF. CDR3 DNA sequence: TGTGCCAGCAGCTTGGGACAGAACTATGGCTACACCTTC. Full variable domain (outside the CDR3, taken from reference TRBV5-5 and TRBJ1-2): DAGVTQSPTHLIKTRGQQVTLRCSPISGHKSVSWYQQVLGQGPQFIFQYYEKEERGRGNFPDRFSARQFPNYSSELNVNALLLGDSALYLCASSLGQNYGYTFGSGTRLTVV.

This clone was picked up a small number of times. The V call is TRBV2, the J call TRBJ1-5, with D possibly TRBD1 on 6 matching bases. The CDR3 covers 13 residues. Germline V gives CDR1 SNHLY, CDR2 FYNNEI. V was shortened by 4 bases and J by 4 bases, with 8 bases between the two germline ends. In nucleotides, the CDR3 is TGTGCCAGCAGTGTAGGACAGAATCAGCCCCAGCATTTT. As protein: CASSVGQNQPQHF.

The genes are TRBV7-2 and TRBJ1-1; no reliable D call. Trimming took off 3 bases at V and 2 bases at J, with 10 bases between the two ends. Per the germline V gene, CDR1 is SGHTA and CDR2 is FQGNSA. The CDR3 consists of 14 residues. This chain's CDR3 is CASSFQRGNTEAFF. The CDR3 DNA follows: TGTGCCAGCAGCTTCCAACGGGGTAACACTGAAGCTTTCTTT.

This chain joins TRBV6-5 and TRBJ2-1, with 7 nucleotides matching TRBD1. The CDR3 spans 15 residues. The germline V gene encodes CDR1 MNHEY and CDR2 SVGAGI. V lost 5 bases, J lost 0 bases, and 4 bases stayed unmatched. CDR3 nucleotide sequence: TGTGCCAGCAGTACATGGGACAGCTCCTACAATGAGCAGTTCTTC. Encoded protein: CASSTWDSSYNEQFF.